Each of the 16 T cell receptor beta chains below was sequenced from the same sample in a study of cytomegalovirus exposure and HLA in healthy donors. Amplification used 60 Vbeta primers and 13 Jbeta primers. Here immunoSEQ multiplex PCR was the method, and the copy in TCRdb shows in-frame clones only, minus some. The table records a few hundred thousand clones, about 87% of them present only once. Sample: PBMCs. The source is a young woman in good health and CMV-seronegative.

The chain recombines TRBV5-1 with TRBJ1-2; D may be TRBD1 (5 bases). The germline V and J ends were trimmed by 0 bases and 4 bases, with 13 bases remaining between them. Germline values: CDR1 SGHRS, CDR2 YFSETQ. This CDR3 comprises 15 residues. The chain's CDR3 is CASSLGDFTPYGYTF. The CDR3 coding sequence is TGCGCCAGCAGCTTGGGGGACTTCACCCCCTATGGCTACACCTTC.

As concerns this clone: Germline is not matched at one junction end, which may reflect a read error. The chain combines TRBV7-7 with TRBJ2-3; D is perhaps TRBD2 (5 bases). This CDR3 is 13 amino acids long. Germline V gene lookup returns CDR1 SSHAT and CDR2 FNYEAQ (reference sequence). CDR3 residues: CASSSDYTGTQYF. The CDR3 region has the DNA TGTGCTAGCAGCTCAGACTATACGGGTACGCAGTATTTT.

This clone was detected a few times. This chain uses TRBV11-2 with TRBJ2-1, with 9 bases fitting TRBD2. Trimming at V came to 0 bases and at J to 9 bases, leaving 3 bases not matched to a gene. The CDR3 length is 14 residues. Germline V gene sequence: CDR1 SGHAT, CDR2 FQNNGV. The CDR3 DNA follows: TGTGCCAGCAGCTTAGAGGGACTAGCTCCTGAGCAGTTCTTC. As protein: CASSLEGLAPEQFF.

The CDR3 sequence is CASLAGFMNTEAFF. The CDR3, as DNA: TGTGCCAGCTTAGCAGGGTTCATGAACACTGAAGCTTTCTTT. The chain carries TRBV27 and TRBJ1-1; weak D call: TRBD1 (5 bases). Germline V gene data show CDR1 as MNHEY and CDR2 as SMNVEV (reference sequence). This CDR3 region has 14 residues. V lost 8 bases and J 0 bases, leaving 13 bases between the germline ends.

CDR3 in DNA: TGCGCCACCGGAAACAGGGCAGAGGAGACCCAGTACTTC. This encodes CATGNRAEETQYF. This chain uses TRBV5-1 with TRBJ2-5, with D tentatively TRBD1 (6 bases). CDR1 and CDR2 (germline): SGHRS, YFSETQ. The V end was cut by 9 bases, the J end by 5 bases, with 17 bases between. This CDR3 has 13 amino acids.

The rearrangement joins TRBV11-2 to TRBJ2-1, with 10 nucleotides matching TRBD2. V trimming: 5 bases; J trimming: 6 bases; junction bases outside the gene matches: 16. This CDR3 region has 18 residues. The V gene's germline CDR1 is SGHAT and CDR2 FQNNGV. The DNA of the CDR3 is TGTGCCAGCAGCCACCTGGGGCCAAAGCGGGGGGGCCTCAATGAGCAGTTCTTC. Translating gives CASSHLGPKRGGLNEQFF.

This clone showed up just a few times. The chain couples TRBV30 to TRBJ1-2; D gene unclear. The CDR3 contains 13 residues. V dropped 4 bases and J dropped 6 bases, with 15 bases sitting between them. CDR1 is GTSNPN and CDR2 is SVGIG in the germline V gene (reference sequence). CDR3 DNA sequence: TGTGCCTGGACTTTGGGTCAGGCTCATGGCTACACCTTC. It yields the protein CAWTLGQAHGYTF.

This clone was seen a handful of times. The chain carries TRBV2 and TRBJ1-1; D not certain. Germline loops: CDR1 SNHLY, CDR2 FYNNEI. The V and J ends lost 7 bases and 4 bases respectively, with 19 bases between them. This CDR3 is 15 amino acids long. The CDR3 nucleotides read TGTGCCAGCACGTCCTCAGGTATAGTTTTCACTGAAGCTTTCTTT. This gives the protein CASTSSGIVFTEAFF.

The sample holds one count of this clone. This chain connects TRBV2 to TRBJ2-7; 7 nucleotides align to TRBD2. The V and J ends lost 8 bases and 4 bases, in that order; junction bases with no gene match: 8. The CDR3 covers 13 residues. CDR1 SNHLY and CDR2 FYNNEI come from the germline V gene. The CDR3, as DNA: TGTGCCAGCCTAGCGGTAGGTCTTTACGAGCAGTACTTC. Translation gives CASLAVGLYEQYF.

Remarks on this clone: The junction departs from germline at one end; a sequencing error may be responsible. The V and J genes are TRBV2 and TRBJ2-7; TRBD2 matches 9 bases. Germline assignment: CDR1 SNHLY and CDR2 FYNNEI. The CDR3 is 15 residues long. Written as DNA, the CDR3 is TGTGCCAGCAGCGCCGGGACTAGCTTTTCCTCCGAGCAGTACTTC. The encoded protein is CASSAGTSFSSEQYF.

The gene calls are TRBV11-2 and TRBJ1-3; no definite D call. CDR1 is SGHAT and CDR2 is FQNNGV in the germline V gene. Trimming shortened V by 2 bases and J by 16 bases, and 15 bases separated the two germline ends. The CDR3 loop spans 12 amino acids. The CDR3 sequence is CASSLTTGSVYF. CDR3 DNA sequence: TGTGCCAGCAGCTTAACGACCGGGTCGGTGTATTTT.

The V and J genes are TRBV19 and TRBJ1-5; 7 bases match TRBD1. Unmatched junction bases numbered 9, after V lost 9 bases and J lost 1 base. The CDR3 contains 15 residues. Germline CDR1 LNHDA, CDR2 SQIVND (reference sequence). CDR3 coding DNA: TGTGCCAGCGAATCGGGACAGAAGAGCAATCAGCCCCAGCATTTT. Translation gives CASESGQKSNQPQHF.

This rearrangement joins TRBV5-1 to TRBJ2-7, with 12 nucleotides matching TRBD2. The CDR3 runs 18 residues. Germline loops: CDR1 SGHRS, CDR2 YFSETQ. The junction had 7 bases not matched to a gene; V was cut back by 0 bases and J by 0 bases. Here the CDR3 reads CASSLATSGGLLSYEQYF. As DNA, the CDR3 is TGCGCCAGCAGCTTGGCCACTAGCGGGGGGCTTCTCTCCTACGAGCAGTACTTC.

The chain joins TRBV6-1 to TRBJ2-3; 8 positions match TRBD2. CDR3 length equals 17 residues. V lost 2 bases and J lost 0; bases outside the gene matches: 7. Germline-derived CDR1 and CDR2 are MNHNS and SASEGT. CDR3 in DNA: TGTGCCAGCAGTGAATGGGTCCCGGGGGGGAGCACAGATACGCAGTATTTT. Its translation: CASSEWVPGGSTDTQYF.

V is TRBV4-1 and J is TRBJ1-2, with D possibly being TRBD1 (5 bases). V lost 0 bases, J lost 7 bases, and 18 bases lay in between. The CDR3 extends over 16 amino acids. In germline, CDR1 is MGHRA, CDR2 YSYEKL. In DNA form, the CDR3 reads TGCGCCAGCAGCCAAGAGGGGGGGAGAGACTACGCTGGCTACACCTTC. It encodes CASSQEGGRDYAGYTF.

The genes are TRBV5-4 and TRBJ2-7, with D hard to call. Germline lookup yields CDR1 SGHNT and CDR2 YYREEE (reference sequence). Deletions cut 8 bases from V and 3 bases from J, with 18 bases between. CDR3 length: 14 residues. The CDR3 nucleotides read TGTGCCAGTTCTGAGGCAACCCCTTACTACGAGCAGTACTTC. Amino acid sequence: CASSEATPYYEQYF.